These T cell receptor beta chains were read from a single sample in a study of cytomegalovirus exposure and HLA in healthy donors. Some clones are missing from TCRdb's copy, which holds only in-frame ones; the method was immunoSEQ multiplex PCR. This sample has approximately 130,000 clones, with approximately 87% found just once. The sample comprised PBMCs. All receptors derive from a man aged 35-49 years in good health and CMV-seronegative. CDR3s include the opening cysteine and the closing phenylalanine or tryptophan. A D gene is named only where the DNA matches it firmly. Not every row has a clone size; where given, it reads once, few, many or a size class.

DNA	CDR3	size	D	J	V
TGTGCCAGCAGCAACCTTCAGGTCTACGAGCAGTACTTC	CASSNLQVYEQYF	few	.	TRBJ2-7	TRBV5-6
TGTGCCAGCTCACTCGCGACAGGGGCGTACTATGGCTACACCTTC	CASSLATGAYYGYTF	.	TRBD1	TRBJ1-2	TRBV18
TGTGCCAGTTATAAGCGGGGGGGTACCTACAATGAGCAGTTCTTC	CASYKRGGTYNEQFF	.	TRBD2	TRBJ2-1	TRBV19
TGCGCCAGCAGCTTGGCTGGCGCCAAGGGGGTCCAAGAGACCCAGTACTTC	CASSLAGAKGVQETQYF	.	.	TRBJ2-5	TRBV5-1
TGTGCCAGCAGCCAGGGACAGGGGACCCCTGAAGCTTTCTTT	CASSQGQGTPEAFF	.	TRBD1	TRBJ1-1	TRBV7-9
TGTGCCAGCAGTGCCGGGACAGGGCGATGGAGGATTAATGGCTACACCTTC	CASSAGTGRWRINGYTF	.	TRBD1	TRBJ1-2	TRBV6-1
TGTGCCAGCAGCTCCCCGGGACTGAGCTCTGGGGCCAACGTCCTGACTTTC	CASSSPGLSSGANVLTF	.	.	TRBJ2-6	TRBV7-3
TGTGCCAGCGAGAGCGGGAGCCCTTCCTACGAGCAGTACTTC	CASESGSPSYEQYF	.	TRBD2	TRBJ2-7	TRBV10-3
TGTGCCAGCGGATTACCGGGACTAGCGGAAGAGACCCAGTACTTC	CASGLPGLAEETQYF	.	TRBD2	TRBJ2-5	TRBV6-1
TGCAGCGCTTTCGTTTACTACGAGCAGTACTTC	CSAFVYYEQYF	.	.	TRBJ2-7	TRBV29-1
TGTGCCAGCAGCTCCCAGGGGCAGGTGAGGACTGAAGCTTTCTTT	CASSSQGQVRTEAFF	.	.	TRBJ1-1	TRBV7-2